A single sample is the source of the 30 T cell receptor beta chains below, sequenced in a study of blood T cell repertoires in COVID-19. Assay used: immunoSEQ multiplex PCR; TCRdb lists only in-frame clones, some missing. Of about 250,000 clones listed, 80% to 90% are singletons. The specimen sequenced was peripheral blood. All receptors come from a man older than 75 with acute or convalescent COVID-19.

The chain couples TRBV19 to TRBJ2-1; TRBD2 aligns across 8 bases. The CDR3 is 16 amino acids. V shed 6 bases, J shed 6 bases, and the junction held 13 bases outside the gene matches. CDR1 LNHDA and CDR2 SQIVND come from the germline V gene (reference sequence). CDR3 sequence: CASSRDLGTRSNEQFF. CDR3 DNA sequence: TGTGCCAGTAGCCGGGACCTCGGGACTAGAAGCAATGAGCAGTTCTTC.

The chain links TRBV3-1 (or the pseudogene TRBV3-2) to TRBJ2-2; maybe TRBD2 (5 bases). Trimming removed 1 base at V and 1 base at J, with 13 bases between. The CDR3 totals 17 residues. Germline values: CDR1 LGHDT, CDR2 YNNKEL (reference sequence). The CDR3 spells CASSQGQADENTGELFF. CDR3 in DNA: TGTGCCAGCAGCCAAGGTCAAGCGGACGAGAACACCGGGGAGCTGTTTTTT.

V usage is TRBV29-1 and J usage is TRBJ2-5; TRBD2 matches at 11 bases. The length of the CDR3 is 16 residues. Germline V gene data show CDR1 as SQVTM and CDR2 as ANQGSEA. The junction had 13 bases not matched to a gene; V was cut back by 5 bases and J by 5 bases. This CDR3 is CSVNWVLAGARETQYF. CDR3 sequence (DNA): TGCAGCGTTAACTGGGTACTAGCGGGGGCTCGGGAGACCCAGTACTTC.

The rearrangement links TRBV6-5 to TRBJ2-1; a weak D match, TRBD2 (5 bases). Trimming stripped 6 bases from V and 4 bases from J, with 13 bases between. Germline-derived CDR1 and CDR2 are MNHEY and SVGAGI. The length of the CDR3 is 14 residues. The CDR3 coding sequence is TGTGCCAGCAGCACGGGGAGACCTTACAATGAGCAGTTCTTC. Protein sequence: CASSTGRPYNEQFF.

The chain combines TRBV11-2 with TRBJ2-7; TRBD1 matches 8 bases. After removal of 1 base from V and 4 bases from J, the junction contained 3 bases not matched to a gene. Germline V gene sequence: CDR1 SGHAT, CDR2 FQNNGV. The CDR3 spans 14 residues. The CDR3 DNA is TGTGCCAGCAGCTTAGGCAGGGGGCAGTACGAGCAGTACTTC. Protein product: CASSLGRGQYEQYF.

This chain uses TRBV15 with TRBJ2-3; 7 bases agree with TRBD1. Looked up from germline, CDR1 is LNHNV and CDR2 is YYDKDF (reference sequence). V shed 4 bases and J 5 bases; nucleotides not matched to a gene: 6. The CDR3 runs 14 residues. The DNA of the CDR3 is TGTGCCACCAGCACCCGGGACAGCGAAGATACGCAGTATTTT. It translates to CATSTRDSEDTQYF. Supplemented by reference TRBV15 and TRBJ2-3, the full variable domain reads DAMVIQNPRYQVTQFGKPVTLSCSQTLNHNVMYWYQQKSSQAPKLLFHYYDKDFNNEADTPDNFQSRRPNTSFCFLDIRSPGLGDTAMYLCATSTRDSEDTQYFGPGTRLTVL.

The V and J genes are TRBV29-1 and TRBJ2-5; TRBD2 might be the D (6 bases). The CDR3 extends over 11 amino acids. Per the germline V gene, CDR1 is SQVTM and CDR2 is ANQGSEA. Trimming removed 7 bases at V and 5 bases at J, with 11 bases between. In DNA, the CDR3 is TGCAGCGCCCGGGAGTGGGAGACCCAGTACTTC. It is translated as CSAREWETQYF.

The chain carries TRBV7-3 and TRBJ2-1; 11 bases map to TRBD2. Germline loops: CDR1 SGHTA, CDR2 FQGTGA. The CDR3 runs to 16 residues. The V segment lost 4 bases and the J segment 6 bases; nucleotides outside the gene matches: 8. This CDR3 reads CASSSRTSGSSNEQFF. The CDR3 DNA follows: TGTGCCAGCAGCTCCAGAACTAGCGGGAGCTCCAATGAGCAGTTCTTC.

V gene TRBV6-2 or TRBV6-3 combines with J gene TRBJ1-3; TRBD1 is a possible D gene (6 bases). Trimming left V 0 bases short and J 0 bases short, with 6 bases between. In germline, CDR1 is MNHEY, CDR2 SVGEGT. This CDR3 is built from 15 residues. CDR3: CASSYSGASGNTIYF. CDR3 nucleotides: TGTGCCAGCAGTTACTCGGGGGCCTCTGGAAACACCATATATTTT.

The chain links TRBV6-5 to TRBJ1-5; a possible D gene is TRBD1 (5 bases). This CDR3 has 14 residues. Germline V gene data show CDR1 as MNHEY and CDR2 as SVGAGI. V lost 5 bases and J lost 6, with 14 bases in between. This CDR3 is CASSRTGFSQPQHF. CDR3 coding DNA: TGTGCCAGCAGTCGAACAGGATTCAGTCAGCCCCAGCATTTT.

This clone was detected once. The rearrangement joins TRBV27 to TRBJ1-5, with TRBD1 matching 9 bases. Germline V gene lookup returns CDR1 MNHEY and CDR2 SMNVEV (reference sequence). With 5 bases clipped from V and 8 bases from J, the junction kept 7 bases outside the gene matches. This CDR3 contains 14 residues. The CDR3 sequence: CASSLGTGRKPQHF. The CDR3 DNA follows: TGTGCCAGCAGTCTTGGGACAGGGAGGAAGCCCCAGCATTTT.

This sequence joins TRBV6-1 and TRBJ1-2; D is uncertain. The germline CDR1 and CDR2 sequences are MNHNS and SASEGT. Trimming took 3 bases from V and 5 from J, leaving 7 bases between them. There are 12 residues in the CDR3. The CDR3 here is CASSDNLYGYTF. In DNA form, the CDR3 reads TGTGCCAGCAGTGACAATCTATATGGCTACACCTTC.

The count of this clone is one. The chain uses TRBV6-7 and TRBJ2-3; tentative D call: TRBD2 (7 bases). TRBV6-7 belongs to the ORF category, with a function that is uncertain. CDR3 length: 18 amino acids. With 3 bases removed from V and 1 base from J, the gap between germline ends came to 20 bases. Written as DNA, the CDR3 is TGTGCCAGCAGTTATTACTCCGAGGGGGAGGGTGGCACAGATACGCAGTATTTT. It specifies CASSYYSEGEGGTDTQYF.

This sequence joins TRBV6-5 and TRBJ2-7; 8 nucleotides agree with TRBD1. V lost 6 bases and J lost 5; bases outside the gene matches: 6. The CDR3 runs 13 residues. Germline CDR1 and CDR2: MNHEY and SVGAGI. Written as DNA, the CDR3 is TGTGCCAGCAGCCCCTCAGGGGGCGACGAGCAGTACTTC. Translated: CASSPSGGDEQYF.

The chain recombines TRBV7-2 with TRBJ1-5; D is uncertain. Looked up from germline, CDR1 is SGHTA and CDR2 is FQGNSA. The CDR3 covers 15 residues. The V and J ends lost 5 bases and 3 bases respectively, with 14 bases between them. The CDR3 spells CASSDGLYNNQPQHF. The CDR3, as DNA: TGTGCCAGCAGCGATGGCCTGTATAACAATCAGCCCCAGCATTTT. Looking up the rest from reference TRBV7-2 and TRBJ1-5 gives the full variable domain: GAGVSQSPSNKVTEKGKDVELRCDPISGHTALYWYRQSLGQGLEFLIYFQGNSAPDKSGLPSDRFSAERTGGSVSTLTIQRTQQEDSAVYLCASSDGLYNNQPQHFGDGTRLSIL.

In this sample, this clone turned up once. The chain has TRBV19 and TRBJ2-3, with D tentatively TRBD1 (6 bases). V lost 6 bases to trimming and J lost 3 bases, with 16 bases between them. Germline assignment: CDR1 LNHDA and CDR2 SQIVND (reference sequence). The CDR3 sequence is 15 residues long. The CDR3 region is CASRPRGRGTDTQYF. The CDR3 coding sequence is TGTGCCAGTAGGCCAAGGGGGAGAGGAACAGATACGCAGTATTTT.

The chain joins TRBV7-8 to TRBJ1-3; 7 positions match TRBD1. Losses at the gene ends were 5 bases for V and 3 bases for J; bases not matched to a gene: 10. The germline V gene encodes CDR1 SGHVS and CDR2 FQNEAQ. The CDR3 extends over 16 amino acids. In nucleotides, the CDR3 is TGTGCCAGCAGCGCTTACAGGGGACCATATGGAAACACCATATATTTT. It yields the protein CASSAYRGPYGNTIYF.

The chain has TRBV19 and TRBJ1-5; a weak D match, TRBD1 (6 bases). Germline CDR1 is LNHDA and CDR2 is SQIVND (reference sequence). This CDR3 contains 15 residues. V lost 1 base to trimming and J lost 9 bases, with 16 bases between them. The CDR3 region is CASSIAGAGGRPQHF. The CDR3 DNA is TGTGCCAGTAGTATAGCAGGGGCAGGCGGACGGCCCCAGCATTTT.

J is TRBJ2-1 and V is TRBV4-3; 8 bases agree with TRBD1. The germline V gene encodes CDR1 LGHNA and CDR2 YSLEER. The CDR3 is 13 amino acids. V shed 9 bases and J 7 bases; nucleotides not matched to a gene: 8. CDR3 residues: CASADRVLNEQFF. In nucleotides, the CDR3 is TGCGCCAGTGCGGACAGGGTCCTAAATGAGCAGTTCTTC.

The rearrangement joins TRBV14 to TRBJ2-7; D unclear. Germline assignment: CDR1 SGHDN and CDR2 FVKESK. V lost 1 base and J 0 bases, leaving 13 bases between the germline ends. The CDR3 spans 16 residues. The chain's CDR3 is CASSQVQGARSYEQYF. CDR3 bases: TGTGCCAGCAGCCAAGTCCAAGGAGCCCGCTCCTACGAGCAGTACTTC. Supplemented by reference TRBV14 and TRBJ2-7, the full variable domain reads EAGVTQFPSHSVIEKGQTVTLRCDPISGHDNLYWYRRVMGKEIKFLLHFVKESKQDESGMPNNRFLAERTGGTYSTLKVQPAELEDSGVYFCASSQVQGARSYEQYFGPGTRLTVT.

The V call is TRBV6-5, the J call TRBJ1-6, with a weak D call TRBD1 (5 bases). Germline V lookup: CDR1 MNHEY, CDR2 SVGAGI. V lost 2 bases, J lost 8 bases, and 16 bases lay in between. The CDR3 is 16 amino acids. The DNA for the CDR3 is TGTGCCAGCAGTTACGCGACCCTGGGGGGTGATTCACCCCTCCACTTT. Protein product: CASSYATLGGDSPLHF.

The V and J genes are TRBV27 and TRBJ2-1; TRBD2 agrees at 14 bases. V trimming: 5 bases; J trimming: 0 bases; junction bases outside the gene matches: 6. This CDR3 is built from 18 residues. CDR1 is MNHEY and CDR2 is SMNVEV in the germline V gene (reference sequence). The CDR3 loop is CASSPGLAGVLSYNEQFF. The CDR3 DNA is TGTGCCAGCAGTCCGGGACTAGCGGGAGTACTCTCCTACAATGAGCAGTTCTTC.

J is TRBJ1-4 and V is TRBV18; 7 bases line up with TRBD1. Germline trimming cut 2 bases from V and 4 bases from J; bases unmatched to any gene: 7. This CDR3 spans 16 amino acids. Germline V gene sequence: CDR1 KGHSH, CDR2 LQKENI. The CDR3 is CASSPSLGTDNEKLFF. CDR3 nucleotides: TGTGCCAGCTCACCATCCCTCGGGACAGATAATGAAAAACTGTTTTTT.

The chain is built from TRBV5-5 and TRBJ1-3; tentative D call: TRBD1 (5 bases). V shed 0 bases and J shed 0 bases, with 7 bases lying between them. The CDR3 extends over 15 amino acids. Germline assignment: CDR1 SGHKS and CDR2 YYEKEE (reference sequence). The CDR3 region has the DNA TGTGCCAGCAGCTTGGGACAGAGCTCTGGAAACACCATATATTTT. This encodes CASSLGQSSGNTIYF.

This clone was counted a single time. This chain joins TRBV7-8 and TRBJ1-3; D is undetermined. Germline CDR1 reads SGHVS; CDR2 reads FQNEAQ. The V end was cut by 0 bases, the J end by 1 base, with 13 bases between. CDR3 length: 17 residues. The CDR3 nucleotides read TGTGCCAGCAGCTTAGCGCGGGCGGTACCATCTGGAAACACCATATATTTT. This codes for CASSLARAVPSGNTIYF.

The J gene is TRBJ2-3, the V gene TRBV7-9; possible D gene TRBD2, 6 bases. CDR3 size: 15 residues. With 1 base removed from V and 8 bases from J, the gap between germline ends came to 16 bases. Germline V CDR1 and CDR2: SEHNR, FQNEAQ (reference sequence). The CDR3 DNA reads TGTGCCAGCAGCTTAGGCCCCGGGACTGGAGCTACGCAGTATTTT. Protein: CASSLGPGTGATQYF.

The rearrangement joins TRBV6-5 to TRBJ1-3; unclear D gene. V was trimmed by 2 bases and J by 9 bases, leaving 11 bases between them. CDR1 MNHEY and CDR2 SVGAGI come from the germline V gene. This CDR3 is 13 amino acids long. CDR3 DNA sequence: TGTGCCAGCAGTTACGACCCGAGGAGCACCATATATTTT. This gives the protein CASSYDPRSTIYF.

The chain carries TRBV2 and TRBJ2-3; TRBD2 aligns across 8 bases. Per the germline V gene, CDR1 is SNHLY and CDR2 is FYNNEI. V lost 6 bases to trimming and J lost 3 bases; unmatched junction nucleotides: 8. There are 15 residues in the CDR3. Written as DNA, the CDR3 is TGTGCCAGCAGCGACCTCCCGGGAGGGACAGATACGCAGTATTTT. Protein sequence: CASSDLPGGTDTQYF.

This clone has just a few counts. This chain links TRBV9 with TRBJ1-2; possible D gene TRBD1, 5 bases. This CDR3 has 15 residues. Deletions cut 0 bases from V and 1 base from J, with 10 bases between. Germline V CDR1 and CDR2: SGDLS, YYNGEE. CDR3 protein: CASSVAGRDNYGYTF. In nucleotides, the CDR3 is TGTGCCAGCAGCGTAGCTGGCAGGGATAACTATGGCTACACCTTC.

The J gene is TRBJ2-3, the V gene TRBV4-1, with D perhaps matching TRBD1 (6 bases). This CDR3 contains 18 residues. V shed 5 bases and J shed 2 bases, with 23 bases lying between them. Germline V CDR1 and CDR2: MGHRA, YSYEKL. The CDR3 here is CASSTTFTGRGLTDTQYF. Here the CDR3 DNA reads TGCGCCAGCAGCACGACCTTCACAGGGCGAGGGCTCACAGATACGCAGTATTTT.